One TCR beta chain is described in this entry. Its cognate antigen is unknown. CDR1 is SGHRS and CDR2 is YFSETQ in the germline V gene. Trimming stripped 8 bases from V and 7 bases from J, with 21 bases between. CDR3 length: 15 amino acids. This entry belongs to a study of T cells in localized non-small cell lung cancer. Study-wide points: A median of about 54 of the top 100 tumor clones appeared in adjacent lung, which was paired and uninvolved. Greater blood T cell density accompanied longer overall survival. Heterogeneity remains possible because sequencing was limited to only one tumor region.

Sequencing was performed with immunoSEQ multiplex PCR; in TCRdb, only in-frame clones are kept and a portion is missing. This sample has tens of thousands of clones, with around nine tenths found just once. The specimen comprised peripheral blood, sampled before any cancer treatment. The receptor comes from a woman aged 40-69 years with stage I lung adenocarcinoma. This rearrangement joins TRBV5-1 to TRBJ1-4; D is possibly TRBD1 (6 bases). The CDR3 reads CASGPGVSVGEKLFF. Here the CDR3 DNA reads TGCGCCAGTGGGCCAGGGGTTTCAGTAGGTGAAAAACTGTTTTTT.